This record looks at one TCR beta chain sequence and its context. The sample originates from a study of blood T cell repertoires in COVID-19. On the study more broadly: From T cells, B-cell-depleted T cells, or PBMCs came the material, which was cDNA or gDNA.

Donors in Cohort 3 who had recovered were those with two negative PCRs, healthcare professional clearance, or resolution of their symptoms. TCRdb's table, derived via immunoSEQ multiplex PCR, lists solely in-frame clones and lacks some. The top ten hold about 1.1% of the sample, which has 300,000 or so clones, around 90% seen once. The receptor's source is a woman under 40 who had recovered from COVID-19. Material for sequencing was PBMCs or T cells enriched from blood (not recorded which).

The CDR3 region has the DNA TGTGCCAGCAGCTTAGACAGCTCCTACGAGCAGTACTTC. This encodes CASSLDSSYEQYF. The chain is built from TRBV7-2 and TRBJ2-7; no clear D. Germline V lookup: CDR1 SGHTA, CDR2 FQGNSA. The CDR3 length is 13 residues. The germline V and J ends were trimmed by 1 base and 0 bases, with 4 bases remaining between them.